What follows is one T cell receptor beta chain and its context. Germline lookup yields CDR1 MNHEY and CDR2 SVGEGT. The CDR3 has 15 residues. TCRdb reanalysed the PCR reads using MiXCR and keeps one entry per CDR3 protein. The table has more than 9,000 distinct CDR3 sequences, approximately 49% seen once. The record originates from a study of tumor-infiltrating lymphocytes in oesophageal squamous cell carcinoma. This sequence joins TRBV6-2 or TRBV6-3 and TRBJ2-4; no definite D call. The DNA matches TRBJ2-7 better at its end, which makes the J call doubtful. The sequenced sample was esophageal tumor tissue. This receptor was identified in a male donor with esophageal squamous cell carcinoma. CDR3 protein: CASSYSISASYEQYF. In DNA form, the CDR3 reads TGTGCCAGCAGTTACTCGATTTCTGCCTCCTACGAGCAGTACTTC.